The 27 T cell receptor beta chains below were found in one sample sequenced in a study of a mutant IDH1 vaccine in newly diagnosed glioma. The data were produced by immunoSEQ multiplex PCR, yet TCRdb's version contains in-frame clones alone and is incomplete. The table records 34,000 or so clones, roughly 75% of them present only once. The time point was: week 35, safety follow-up. One vaccine dose held 300 ug of mutant IDH1 20-mer peptide and came with topical imiquimod. No antigen has been identified for these receptors. This material consisted of PBMCs, taken from a glioma patient whose treatment included an IDH1 peptide vaccine. Source of these receptors: a woman between 40 and 55 years old with glioma.

The chain uses TRBV7-9 and TRBJ1-1; D is undetermined. Germline CDR1 SEHNR, CDR2 FQNEAQ (reference sequence). The CDR3 runs to 13 residues. Deletions cut 1 base from V and 4 bases from J, with 7 bases between. The CDR3 protein is CASSLEGSTEAFF. CDR3 coding DNA: TGTGCCAGCAGCTTAGAAGGGAGCACTGAAGCTTTCTTT.

The chain links TRBV5-1 to TRBJ2-1; D not certain. Germline CDR1 reads SGHRS; CDR2 reads YFSETQ. Trimming took off 0 bases at V and 5 bases at J, with 12 bases between the two ends. The CDR3 is 15 amino acids. The CDR3, as DNA: TGCGCCAGCAGCTTGGCACGACGCAAGGACAATGAGCAGTTCTTC. Translated, it gives CASSLARRKDNEQFF.

The J gene is TRBJ1-1, the V gene TRBV19; D gene ambiguous. This CDR3 region has 14 residues. With 4 bases removed from V and 1 base from J, the gap between germline ends came to 10 bases. Germline V lookup: CDR1 LNHDA, CDR2 SQIVND (reference sequence). The CDR3 DNA reads TGTGCCAGTAGTACCTCGACAAGGAACACTGAAGCTTTCTTT. Translating gives CASSTSTRNTEAFF.

This chain connects TRBV7-9 to TRBJ1-2; the D is unclear. Trimming cost V 5 bases and J 6 bases, with 19 bases left between them. This CDR3 comprises 15 residues. Germline assignment: CDR1 SEHNR and CDR2 FQNEAQ (reference sequence). As DNA, the CDR3 is TGTGCCAGCAGCAAAGACGACGGATATGAGAATGGCTACACCTTC. It codes for CASSKDDGYENGYTF.

This clone was found a few times. This chain joins TRBV30 and TRBJ1-5; TRBD1 is a possible D gene (5 bases). The germline gives CDR1 GTSNPN, CDR2 SVGIG (reference sequence). The CDR3 sequence is 13 residues long. V was cut by 1 base and J by 8 bases, with 12 bases left in between. CDR3 residues: CAWSAGRVEPQHF. The CDR3, as DNA: TGTGCCTGGAGTGCGGGCAGGGTGGAGCCCCAGCATTTT. Full variable domain (remainder filled in from reference TRBV30 and TRBJ1-5): SQTIHQWPATLVQPVGSPLSLECTVEGTSNPNLYWYRQAAGRGLQLLFYSVGIGQISSEVPQNLSASRPQDRQFILSSKKLLLSDSGFYLCAWSAGRVEPQHFGDGTRLSIL.

The chain recombines TRBV28 with TRBJ1-5; the match to TRBD1 covers 9 bases. V gave up 6 bases and J gave up 4 bases; unmatched junction bases: 7. The CDR3 has 15 amino acids. Germline CDR1 is MDHEN and CDR2 is SYDVKM. CDR3 DNA: TGTGCCAGCAGAACGGGACAGGGAAGAAATCAGCCCCAGCATTTT. It codes for CASRTGQGRNQPQHF.

The chain employs TRBV6-6 and TRBJ1-6; TRBD1 agrees at 10 bases. Germline V gene lookup returns CDR1 MNHNY and CDR2 SVGAGI (reference sequence). This CDR3 is 15 amino acids long. Trimming cost V 6 bases and J 8 bases; bases outside gene matches: 7. The CDR3 loop reads CASSRSGTGDSPLHF. The CDR3, as DNA: TGTGCCAGCAGCCGCTCCGGGACAGGGGATTCACCCCTCCACTTT.

This chain uses TRBV7-9 with TRBJ2-7; 11 positions agree with TRBD2. J gave up 4 bases and V 4 bases, and 3 bases lay outside the gene matches. The CDR3 length is 14 residues. Germline V CDR1 and CDR2: SEHNR, FQNEAQ (reference sequence). The CDR3 sequence: CASSWGTSGYEQYF. Written as DNA, the CDR3 is TGTGCCAGCAGCTGGGGGACTAGCGGATACGAGCAGTACTTC.

This clone was observed a handful of times. The rearrangement joins TRBV14 to TRBJ2-5, with 8 bases identical to TRBD1. The length of the CDR3 is 14 residues. The germline V gene encodes CDR1 SGHDN and CDR2 FVKESK. After removal of 5 bases from V and 1 base from J, the junction contained 3 bases not matched to a gene. The CDR3 bases are TGTGCCAGCAGCGACGACAGGGGCCAAGAGACCCAGTACTTC. As protein: CASSDDRGQETQYF.

This clone was detected only a few times. The J gene is TRBJ1-2, the V gene TRBV21-1. TRBV21-1 has pseudogene status. The CDR3 has 15 residues. The CDR3 nucleotides read TGTGCCAGCAGCAAAGGGTGGACGCCGCGGGGTGGCTACACCTTC. Translating it yields CASSKGWTPRGGYTF.

The rearrangement uses TRBV18 and TRBJ2-7; perhaps TRBD1 as D (5 bases). The CDR3 extends over 15 amino acids. V was shortened by 4 bases and J by 6 bases, with 19 bases between the two germline ends. Per germline, CDR1 KGHSH and CDR2 LQKENI. Here the CDR3 DNA reads TGTGCCAGCTCACGGGCAGGGTCTTTGGCCGGCGAGCAGTACTTC. This translates into CASSRAGSLAGEQYF.

This chain links TRBV5-4 with TRBJ1-1; TRBD1 agrees at 8 bases. The CDR3 is 14 residues long. Germline CDR1 and CDR2: SGHNT and YYREEE (reference sequence). Trimming took 2 bases from V and 5 from J; bases not matched to a gene: 5. This CDR3 reads CASSLGQGRTEAFF. The CDR3 DNA reads TGTGCCAGCAGCTTAGGACAGGGAAGAACTGAAGCTTTCTTT. Drawing the rest from reference TRBV5-4 and TRBJ1-1, the complete variable domain is ETGVTQSPTHLIKTRGQQVTLRCSSQSGHNTVSWYQQALGQGPQFIFQYYREEENGRGNFPPRFSGLQFPNYSSELNVNALELDDSALYLCASSLGQGRTEAFFGQGTRLTVV.

The chain links TRBV18 to TRBJ1-2; no clear D. Trimming stripped 9 bases from V and 4 bases from J, with 12 bases between. Germline V CDR1 and CDR2: KGHSH, LQKENI. This CDR3 is 12 amino acids long. CDR3 region: CASPNGVYGYTF. The DNA for the CDR3 is TGTGCCAGTCCAAACGGAGTCTATGGCTACACCTTC.

The rearrangement joins TRBV5-1 to TRBJ1-2; no reliable D call. Trimming stripped 5 bases from V and 5 bases from J, with 13 bases between. Germline V gene data show CDR1 as SGHRS and CDR2 as YFSETQ. The CDR3 spans 13 residues. CDR3 DNA sequence: TGCGCCAGCAGAGAGCCAGGCCCTTATGGCTACACCTTC. This codes for CASREPGPYGYTF.

The rearrangement joins TRBV5-4 to TRBJ2-5; D uncertain. Trimming removed 3 bases at V and 5 bases at J, with 8 bases between. The CDR3 is 12 residues long. CDR1 is SGHNT and CDR2 is YYREEE in the germline V gene (reference sequence). The CDR3 loop reads CASSSLEETQYF. For the CDR3, the DNA is TGTGCCAGCAGCTCCCTCGAGGAGACCCAGTACTTC.

The genes are TRBV27 and TRBJ1-6; 7 nucleotides align to TRBD1. There are 20 residues in the CDR3. CDR1 is MNHEY, CDR2 SMNVEV, per germline (reference sequence). V lost 3 bases to trimming and J lost 0 bases; unmatched junction nucleotides: 14. This chain's CDR3 is CASSFIRGTLTSSYNSPLHF. In DNA, the CDR3 is TGTGCCAGCAGTTTCATCAGGGGGACCCTCACGAGCTCCTATAATTCACCCCTCCACTTT.

This clone was seen only a few times. This CDR3 is CAWSVGGDQPQHF. Written as DNA, the CDR3 is TGTGCCTGGAGTGTAGGGGGGGATCAGCCCCAGCATTTT. The rearrangement links TRBV30 to TRBJ1-5; a possible D gene is TRBD1 (6 bases). Trimming took 0 bases from V and 5 from J, leaving 8 bases between them. Per the germline V gene, CDR1 is GTSNPN and CDR2 is SVGIG (reference sequence). The CDR3 is 13 residues long.

The genes are TRBV6-5 and TRBJ1-2; D unresolved. CDR3 length equals 14 residues. CDR1 is MNHEY and CDR2 is SVGAGI in the germline V gene. V gave up 0 bases and J gave up 7 bases, with 12 bases separating them. The CDR3 DNA reads as TGTGCCAGCAGTTACTCGGAATTACAACTTGGCTACACCTTC. Translation gives CASSYSELQLGYTF.

This clone was observed once. V usage is TRBV27 and J usage is TRBJ2-7; D gene ambiguous. Germline CDR1 MNHEY, CDR2 SMNVEV (reference sequence). This CDR3 is 11 amino acids long. The V end lost 7 bases, the J end lost 6 bases, and 10 bases lay between the germline ends. The CDR3 coding sequence is TGTGCCAGCAAGGGTGGCCTCGAGCAGTACTTC. It specifies CASKGGLEQYF.

The V gene is TRBV25-1, the J gene TRBJ1-4, with D uncertain. The CDR3 extends over 14 amino acids. CDR1 is MGHDK and CDR2 is SYGVNS in the germline V gene. Trimming took 2 bases from V and 6 from J, leaving 10 bases between them. Here the CDR3 reads CASSEVPLYEKLFF. DNA of the CDR3: TGTGCCAGCAGTGAAGTGCCCCTCTATGAAAAACTGTTTTTT.

The CDR3 region has the DNA TGTGCTAGTGGTTTGTGGCCAGCCAACTTATATGGCTACACCTTC. Protein product: CASGLWPANLYGYTF. The V and J genes are TRBV12-5 and TRBJ1-2; D call uncertain. Germline values: CDR1 LGHNT, CDR2 FRNRAP. The germline V and J ends were trimmed by 2 bases and 5 bases, with 15 bases remaining between them. This CDR3 has 15 amino acids.

This chain links TRBV9 with TRBJ1-1; D is unresolved. Trimming stripped 4 bases from V and 0 bases from J, with 22 bases between. Per the germline V gene, CDR1 is SGDLS and CDR2 is YYNGEE. This CDR3 has 18 residues. CDR3 in amino acids: CASSPRLVPTKVNTEAFF. The CDR3 bases are TGTGCCAGCAGCCCCAGGTTGGTCCCGACGAAGGTGAACACTGAAGCTTTCTTT.

This chain joins TRBV7-2 and TRBJ1-4, with D maybe TRBD1 (6 bases). V shed 6 bases and J shed 7 bases, with 9 bases lying between them. CDR3 length: 12 amino acids. The germline V gene has CDR1 SGHTA and CDR2 FQGNSA. The CDR3 here is CASSLQGEKLFF. In DNA form, the CDR3 reads TGTGCCAGCAGTTTACAGGGTGAAAAACTGTTTTTT. Based on the CDR3 plus reference TRBV7-2 and TRBJ1-4, the full variable domain is GAGVSQSPSNKVTEKGKDVELRCDPISGHTALYWYRQSLGQGLEFLIYFQGNSAPDKSGLPSDRFSAERTGGSVSTLTIQRTQQEDSAVYLCASSLQGEKLFFGSGTQLSVL.

The chain carries TRBV21-1 and TRBJ2-4; TRBD2 is taken as the D call from the table, unchecked against the DNA. TRBV21-1 is a pseudogene. This CDR3 contains 18 residues. CDR3 residues: CASSKGPGPPRGKNIQYF. In DNA form, the CDR3 reads TGTGCCAGCAGCAAAGGTCCTGGGCCTCCACGGGGCAAAAACATTCAGTACTTC.

The chain joins TRBV11-3 to TRBJ2-1; TRBD2 matches at 7 bases. V lost 0 bases to trimming and J lost 6 bases; unmatched junction nucleotides: 8. CDR3 length equals 16 residues. CDR1 is SGHNT and CDR2 is YENEEA in the germline V gene. In DNA, the CDR3 is TGTGCCAGCAGCTTAGATCTAAGCGGGGAGCCCAATGAGCAGTTCTTC. Translation gives CASSLDLSGEPNEQFF.

The CDR3 nucleotides are TGTGCCAGCAGTGAAGCTTGGACGGACACTGAAGCTTTCTTT. Its protein is CASSEAWTDTEAFF. The chain has TRBV6-1 and TRBJ1-1; D call uncertain. V was pared by 0 bases and J by 3 bases, with 8 bases between. The CDR3 totals 14 residues. Germline lookup yields CDR1 MNHNS and CDR2 SASEGT.

The chain is built from TRBV7-9 and TRBJ2-4; D may be TRBD1 (6 bases). Germline V CDR1 and CDR2: SEHNR, FQNEAQ (reference sequence). CDR3 length: 15 residues. The V gene lost 5 bases and the J gene lost 10 bases, with 21 bases spanning the gap. CDR3 amino acids: CASSRTGGSARIQYF. CDR3 in DNA: TGTGCCAGCAGCCGAACTGGGGGCTCAGCCAGAATTCAGTACTTC.